This TCR beta chain was identified in a study of shared clonotypes between healthy human individuals. It was around 0.3 ug DNA, roughly 32,000 T cell genomes, that went into each replicate PCR of unsorted PBMC. Spread over ten immunoSEQ deep assay plates, unsorted PBMC DNA underwent sequencing. Generated by immunoSEQ multiplex PCR, the TCRdb table keeps only in-frame clones and is missing some. The table has roughly 490,000 clones, roughly 85% seen once. Germline assignment: CDR1 SGHTA and CDR2 FQGTGA. With 5 bases removed from V and 0 bases from J, the gap between germline ends came to 4 bases. The CDR3 contains 13 residues. Points on this clone: Antigen: not known.

Findings of the study overall: The donor pool, a small one, limited the genetic and exposure-history diversity represented.

The TCR was taken from a woman in her thirties or forties in good health. Some clones in this sample may be carry-over from other donors' samples. The chain links TRBV7-3 to TRBJ2-2, with no clear D. Sample: PBMCs. This chain's CDR3 is CASSRTNTGELFF. CDR3 sequence (DNA): TGTGCCAGCAGCCGAACGAACACCGGGGAGCTGTTTTTT.